The 13 T cell receptor beta chains in this list originate from one sample, sequenced in a study of blood T cell repertoires in COVID-19. Repertoires were generated with immunoSEQ multiplex PCR, while TCRdb's copy carries only in-frame clones and drops some. Of some 270,000 clones in the sample, around 86% were seen once. The specimen sequenced was peripheral blood. The origin of the receptors is a woman between 55 and 75 years old who had recovered from COVID-19.

In the case of this clone: Other DNA sequences in the sample encode the same CDR3. CDR3 sequence (DNA): TGTGCCAGCAGCCCAAGAGGGGGGGGAGAGACCCAGTACTTC. It specifies CASSPRGGGETQYF. The V and J genes are TRBV7-9 and TRBJ2-5; TRBD2 is a possible D gene (7 bases). CDR1 and CDR2 (germline): SEHNR, FQNEAQ (reference sequence). The CDR3 is made up of 14 amino acids. Trimming took off 5 bases at V and 4 bases at J, with 14 bases between the two ends.

The gene calls are TRBV7-2 and TRBJ1-4, with D uncertain. The CDR3 contains 15 residues. Germline CDR1 reads SGHTA; CDR2 reads FQGNSA. V was trimmed by 6 bases and J by 7 bases, leaving 18 bases between them. CDR3 residues: CASRALERVGEKLFF. Here the CDR3 DNA reads TGTGCCAGCAGAGCTTTAGAGAGGGTCGGTGAAAAACTGTTTTTT.

In its sample, this clone was seen once. The V gene is TRBV2, the J gene TRBJ2-1; 8 nucleotides agree with TRBD1. Germline assignment: CDR1 SNHLY and CDR2 FYNNEI. This CDR3 is built from 16 residues. V dropped 7 bases and J dropped 8; count of bases not matched to a gene: 16. CDR3 sequence reads: CASTDFGAGGSYEQFF. In nucleotides, the CDR3 is TGTGCCAGCACCGATTTTGGGGCAGGGGGCTCGTATGAGCAGTTCTTC.

The V gene is TRBV28, the J gene TRBJ2-1; the D is unclear. The CDR3 totals 10 residues. V shed 8 bases and J shed 8 bases, with 7 bases lying between them. CDR1 MDHEN and CDR2 SYDVKM come from the germline V gene. CDR3 loop: CASGHYEQFF. In DNA form, the CDR3 reads TGTGCCAGCGGTCACTATGAGCAGTTCTTC.

The chain has TRBV4-3 and TRBJ2-1; D may be TRBD2 (7 bases). V gave up 1 base and J gave up 5 bases, with 12 bases separating them. The CDR3 has 15 amino acids. Germline assignment: CDR1 LGHNA and CDR2 YSLEER. CDR3 amino acids: CASSQGGGRHNEQFF. CDR3 DNA sequence: TGCGCCAGCAGCCAAGGGGGGGGGCGCCACAATGAGCAGTTCTTC.

The V call is TRBV9, the J call TRBJ1-6, with 7 bases that match TRBD1. CDR3 length equals 14 residues. V shed 4 bases, J shed 9 bases, and the junction held 7 bases outside the gene matches. From germline, CDR1 is SGDLS and CDR2 YYNGEE. The CDR3 reads CASSPGQAGSPLHF. CDR3 sequence (DNA): TGTGCCAGCAGCCCAGGACAGGCGGGTTCACCCCTCCACTTT. Together with reference TRBV9 and TRBJ1-6, the CDR3 gives the full variable domain: DSGVTQTPKHLITATGQRVTLRCSPRSGDLSVYWYQQSLDQGLQFLIQYYNGEERAKGNILERFSAQQFPDLHSELNLSSLELGDSALYFCASSPGQAGSPLHFGNGTRLTVT.

The chain is built from TRBV15 and TRBJ2-7, with a tentative D call TRBD2 (7 bases). Trimming pared 0 bases from V and 0 bases from J, leaving 12 bases between. Germline V gene data show CDR1 as LNHNV and CDR2 as YYDKDF (reference sequence). This CDR3 is 16 amino acids long. Here the CDR3 DNA reads TGTGCCACCAGCAGAGATCTGGGGGGGGCCTCCTACGAGCAGTACTTC. Protein product: CATSRDLGGASYEQYF.

The chain links TRBV19 to TRBJ1-2; D is possibly TRBD1 (6 bases). V was cut by 6 bases and J by 2 bases, with 16 bases left in between. Germline-derived CDR1 and CDR2 are LNHDA and SQIVND (reference sequence). The CDR3 loop spans 15 amino acids. CDR3 DNA: TGTGCCAGTAGCCTGGACAGCCGGATGAACTATGGCTACACCTTC. Protein: CASSLDSRMNYGYTF.

DNA for the CDR3: TGTGCCAGCAGCATGACGGGACAGTTAAACACTGAAGCTTTCTTT. As protein: CASSMTGQLNTEAFF. The chain couples TRBV28 to TRBJ1-1, with 7 positions matching TRBD1. The length of the CDR3 is 15 residues. CDR1 and CDR2 (germline): MDHEN, SYDVKM. V dropped 6 bases and J dropped 2; count of bases not matched to a gene: 9. Together with reference TRBV28 and TRBJ1-1, the CDR3 gives the full variable domain: DVKVTQSSRYLVKRTGEKVFLECVQDMDHENMFWYRQDPGLGLRLIYFSYDVKMKEKGDIPEGYSVSREKKERFSLILESASTNQTSMYLCASSMTGQLNTEAFFGQGTRLTVV.

This chain connects TRBV6-5 to TRBJ1-2; 8 nucleotides line up with TRBD1. Germline CDR1 reads MNHEY; CDR2 reads SVGAGI. The J segment lost 3 bases and the V segment lost 0 bases, leaving 6 bases of the junction unmatched. This CDR3 contains 16 residues. CDR3 residues: CASSYSGTGAYYGYTF. CDR3 nucleotide sequence: TGTGCCAGCAGTTACTCCGGGACAGGTGCCTACTATGGCTACACCTTC.

The table lists this clone with a few counts. The chain recombines TRBV9 with TRBJ1-1; D ambiguous. CDR1 is SGDLS and CDR2 is YYNGEE in the germline V gene. The V end lost 1 base, the J end lost 5 bases, and 6 bases lay between the germline ends. This CDR3 has 12 residues. Here the CDR3 reads CASSVTETEAFF. CDR3 bases: TGTGCCAGCAGCGTAACGGAGACTGAAGCTTTCTTT.

This clone was counted only a few times. CDR3 protein: CASSAGQGNNYGYTF. The CDR3 DNA follows: TGTGCCAGCAGCGCGGGACAGGGGAACAACTATGGCTACACCTTC. The J gene is TRBJ1-2, the V gene TRBV7-3; TRBD1 matches 10 bases. Germline CDR1 is SGHTA and CDR2 is FQGTGA. The CDR3 covers 15 residues. With V trimmed by 5 bases and J by 2 bases, 5 bases remained unmatched. Full variable domain (missing parts from reference TRBV7-3 and TRBJ1-2): GAGVSQTPSNKVTEKGKYVELRCDPISGHTALYWYRQSLGQGPEFLIYFQGTGAADDSGLPNDRFFAVRPEGSVSTLKIQRTERGDSAVYLCASSAGQGNNYGYTFGSGTRLTVV.

The chain recombines TRBV4-3 with TRBJ2-2; 10 bases align to TRBD1. Germline V lookup: CDR1 LGHNA, CDR2 YSLEER. The CDR3 extends over 19 amino acids. J lost 0 bases, V lost 4 bases, and 11 bases had no gene match. The CDR3 spells CASSRILGQGIANTGELFF. The CDR3 nucleotides are TGCGCCAGCAGCCGAATTTTGGGACAGGGGATAGCGAACACCGGGGAGCTGTTTTTT.